This is a list of T cell receptor beta chains from one sample in a study of cytomegalovirus exposure and HLA in healthy donors. The protocol was immunoSEQ multiplex PCR, while the TCRdb copy is restricted to in-frame clones and leaves out a portion. The sample has more than 130,000 clones, 80% seen once; the top ten hold nearly 7%. Sequencing was carried out using PBMCs. These receptors were collected from a man aged 35 to 55 in good health and CMV-seropositive. CDR3s leave out the opening cysteine and the closing phenylalanine or tryptophan. The listing skips clone size in some rows; elsewhere it reads once, few, many or a size class.

clone_size j_call v_call cdr3_aa
- TRBJ2-3 TRBV6-1 ASSEVWERGGRDTQY
once TRBJ2-5 TRBV5-1 ASSPGTTQETQY
once TRBJ2-7 TRBV19 ASSRVRGASYEQY
- TRBJ1-6 TRBV2 ASSPGTNNSPLH
once TRBJ1-5 TRBV7-9 ASSLTGGNLAQH
- TRBJ1-2 TRBV6-6 ASSFDRTDGYT
- TRBJ2-7 TRBV19 ASSIDGGQGLSYEQY
once TRBJ1-5 TRBV4-2 ASSQDVTASGYSNQPQH
- TRBJ1-6 TRBV27 ASSLGGGNSPLH
- TRBJ2-7 TRBV5-4 ASSFFLGQGYEQY
- TRBJ2-5 TRBV4-2 ASSTTGRETQY
- TRBJ1-1 TRBV9 ASSARTGGKF
once TRBJ2-3 TRBV10-1 ASSESGGGFTDTQY
- TRBJ1-1 TRBV6-6 ASSPRHRNTEAF
- TRBJ2-7 TRBV11-3 ASSLDYGAFYEQY
- TRBJ1-1 TRBV11-3 ASSLDRRGTEAF
- TRBJ2-1 TRBV11-3 ASSSPRGAGVRDEQF
- TRBJ2-3 TRBV5-4 ASSLIRTSGRETDTQY
- TRBJ2-7 TRBV30 AWSVGTGYEQY
few TRBJ2-7 TRBV11-1 ASSFGTATSGYEQY
- TRBJ2-7 TRBV5-4 ASSLRDYPYEQY
- TRBJ1-4 TRBV6-6 ASSYSGGGRNEKLF
- TRBJ2-1 TRBV29-1 SVGQYNEQF
- TRBJ2-7 TRBV9 ASSGLVSGATYEQY
- TRBJ2-3 TRBV7-2 ASSLQGGSTDTQY
once TRBJ2-3 TRBV15 ATSPQAGTSGTDTQY
- TRBJ2-3 TRBV5-1 ASSLEGEDTQY
- TRBJ2-1 TRBV5-6 ASSLVGRYNEQF
- TRBJ2-7 TRBV7-2 ASSSRGGYEQY
- TRBJ1-1 TRBV11-2 ASSLGGGSTEAF
- TRBJ2-2 TRBV7-8 ASSRDSLSAGELF
- TRBJ2-3 TRBV9 ASSVASGGPGDTQY
once TRBJ2-7 TRBV30 AWRRGYEQY
- TRBJ2-1 TRBV11-2 ASSLATSGSYEQF
few TRBJ1-2 TRBV29-1 SVGTGIYGYT
- TRBJ2-6 TRBV15 ATSRDYSGANVLT
- TRBJ2-7 TRBV4-1 ASSQVDREPYEQY
- TRBJ2-1 TRBV5-1 ASSLVPGSNNEQF
once TRBJ2-7 TRBV10-1 ASSEYFGSAYEQY
few TRBJ2-3 TRBV6-6 ASSYFGDRGTDTQY
- TRBJ2-1 TRBV6-5 ASSQDRSSYNEQF
- TRBJ1-4 TRBV27 ASSGTGVNEKLF
- TRBJ1-1 TRBV19 ASSRRQVNTEAF
- TRBJ2-1 TRBV18 ASSRVGGTSGSYEQF
- TRBJ2-5 TRBV25-1 ASSTPGQGALETQY
- TRBJ2-4 TRBV28 ASSLFQGAKNIQY